These 10 T cell receptor beta chains came from one sample sequenced in a study of CDR3 diversity in severe acne. Each CDR3 protein gets one entry after TCRdb re-called the PCR reads with MiXCR. The table records under 95,000 distinct CDR3 sequences, around 50% of them present only once. What was sequenced was blood. The origin of the receptors is a male donor in good health, serving as a control.

This clonotype was seen ten or more times. The chain couples TRBV6-5 to TRBJ2-3; 8 bases match TRBD1. Germline trimming cut 10 bases from V and 5 bases from J; bases unmatched to any gene: 8. Germline loops: CDR1 MNHEY, CDR2 SVGAGI. This CDR3 has 13 residues. The CDR3 here is CATSGTGRDTQYF. The CDR3 DNA sequence: TGTGCCACCTCCGGGACAGGAAGAGATACGCAGTATTTT.

The V and J genes are TRBV25-1 and TRBJ2-6, with no clear D. Trimming shortened V by 1 base and J by 4 bases, and 8 bases separated the two germline ends. CDR1 and CDR2 from the germline V gene are MGHDK and SYGVNS. This CDR3 has 15 residues. CDR3 sequence (DNA): TGTGCCAGCAGTGAATTGGCAGCCGGGGCCAACGTCCTGACTTTC. Translated: CASSELAAGANVLTF. The entire variable domain, with the rest obtained from reference TRBV25-1 and TRBJ2-6, is as follows: EADIYQTPRYLVIGTGKKITLECSQTMGHDKMYWYQQDPGMELHLIHYSYGVNSTEKGDLSSESTVSRIRTEHFPLTLESARPSHTSQYLCASSELAAGANVLTFGAGSRLTVL.

This chain connects TRBV7-9 to TRBJ1-1; no definite D call. V was pared by 0 bases and J by 11 bases, with 16 bases between. Germline V gene lookup returns CDR1 SEHNR and CDR2 FQNEAQ (reference sequence). The CDR3 is 14 residues long. The CDR3 DNA is TGTGCCAGCAGCTTAGCGCTAGGGTACACTGTGGCTTTCTTT. It is translated as CASSLALGYTVAFF.

The chain has TRBV7-9 and TRBJ1-4; D unresolved. Germline loops: CDR1 SEHNR, CDR2 FQNEAQ (reference sequence). The CDR3 spans 14 residues. The V and J ends lost 1 base and 8 bases respectively, with 11 bases between them. As DNA, the CDR3 is TGTGCCAGCAGCTTAGTCCTGGTAAAGGAAAAACTGTTTTTT. It translates to CASSLVLVKEKLFF.

This clonotype was seen a few times. The rearrangement links TRBV7-9 to TRBJ1-2, with 8 positions matching TRBD1. J gave up 7 bases and V 4 bases, and 20 bases lay outside the gene matches. CDR1 SEHNR and CDR2 FQNEAQ come from the germline V gene (reference sequence). This CDR3 spans 18 amino acids. In DNA, the CDR3 is TGTGCCAGCAGCTCGGACCTGGACAGGGAGATTTTGTTAGGTGGCTACACCTTC. The encoded protein is CASSSDLDREILLGGYTF.

The chain carries TRBV20-1 and TRBJ2-7; a weak D match, TRBD1 (5 bases). This CDR3 spans 13 amino acids. From germline, CDR1 is DFQATT and CDR2 SNEGSKA (reference sequence). V was clipped by 0 bases and J by 2 bases, with 8 bases between them. The CDR3 spells CSARDDRTYEQYF. As DNA, the CDR3 is TGCAGTGCTAGAGATGACAGAACCTACGAGCAGTACTTC.

The chain is built from TRBV25-1 and TRBJ1-2; D gene uncertain. The germline gives CDR1 MGHDK, CDR2 SYGVNS. The V gene lost 5 bases and the J gene lost 4 bases, with 14 bases spanning the gap. This CDR3 is 14 amino acids long. In nucleotides, the CDR3 is TGTGCCAGCAGTTACTCCTCGGACGGCTATGGCTACACCTTC. Translated, it gives CASSYSSDGYGYTF.

The gene calls are TRBV19 and TRBJ2-7, with D unresolved. The germline V gene has CDR1 LNHDA and CDR2 SQIVND (reference sequence). CDR3 size: 14 residues. V lost 9 bases and J lost 6, with 21 bases in between. The CDR3 is CASSPWGTDCEQYF. The CDR3 DNA sequence: TGTGCCAGCAGCCCGTGGGGAACCGACTGCGAGCAGTACTTC.

This clonotype has just a few counts. The gene calls are TRBV2 and TRBJ2-6; D is undetermined. CDR1 and CDR2 (germline): SNHLY, FYNNEI. CDR3 length: 15 amino acids. With 0 bases removed from V and 0 bases from J, the gap between germline ends came to 3 bases. CDR3 protein: CASSEAASGANVLTF. CDR3 in DNA: TGTGCCAGCAGTGAAGCGGCCTCTGGGGCCAACGTCCTGACTTTC.

Many counts were recorded for this clonotype. The CDR3 protein is CASSSPGGNTEAFF. The CDR3 DNA reads TGTGCCAGCAGTTCTCCCGGGGGTAACACTGAAGCTTTCTTT. This sequence joins TRBV6-5 and TRBJ1-1, with D tentatively TRBD1 (5 bases). V was shortened by 4 bases and J by 2 bases, with 11 bases between the two germline ends. The germline V gene encodes CDR1 MNHEY and CDR2 SVGAGI. The CDR3 is 14 residues long.